This TCR beta chain came from a study of cytomegalovirus exposure and HLA in healthy donors (dated 2017 in TCRdb). Broadly, across the study: In an earlier analysis of under 600 of the donors, under 300 Gb of sequence data and about 110 million unique TCR beta sequences from about 179 million T cells were reported. Across 300 to 500 genotyped donors of the cohort, an average of about 200,000 unique TCR beta nucleotide sequences per donor were sequenced, and roughly 20% of those sequences were non-productive. A later analysis re-examined previously published TCR beta repertoires from more than 650 donors and added high-resolution HLA genotyping to investigate patterns of TCR occurrence. Among the 398 genotyped donors, around 81% belonged to the genetic ancestry cluster associated with self-reported Caucasian donors. All discovery cohort repertoires had been generated using a single sequencing platform. In the later analysis, no new phenotypic data were used to find candidate immune exposures; instead, reliance was placed on TCR beta sequences and their occurrence across donors. To predict cytomegalovirus infection status, the study combined high-throughput TCR immunosequencing, statistical association of individual TCRs with disease status, and machine learning. Typing coverage differed by locus: A, B, C, DRB1 and DQB1 were typed in about 620-630 donors, DQA1 in roughly 510, DPA1 in around 610, and DPB1 in 450 to 490. HLA typing included class I and class II loci at four-digit resolution. An early release that covered about 600 HLA-typed donors contained 250 to 350 gigabases of sequencing data and 65 million to 100 million unique TCR sequences. The study aimed to test whether signatures of past pathogen exposure could be identified by cataloging public T cell receptors. Donor age, sex, ethnicity and CMV serostatus were compiled together with the repertoire data. An earlier analysis of around 580 of the donors used high-throughput TCR beta sequencing to judge whether each TCR beta V gene segment behaved as functional or pseudogenic. About five DR-DQ haplotypes were treated as single units for association and clustering because of strong linkage in the cohort. The study profiled the T cell repertoires of more than 500 subjects by immunosequencing and related them to cytomegalovirus serostatus. A later genetic analysis used genome-wide SNP genotypes for about three fifths of the 666 donors, treating that subset as a discovery cohort. Besides the first cohort of approximately 710 subjects, a separate validation cohort made up of 95 to 150 different subjects was used. Overall study outcomes, separate from this receptor: The study gave a list of over 150 TCR beta chains associated with cytomegalovirus. A cluster of highly shared sequence variants was judged likely to be a technical artifact of the sequencing pipeline. An earlier analysis of approximately 570 of the donors showed that most TCR beta V segments appeared in productive rearrangements either about 87% or about 30% of the time, which broadly matched IMGT annotations. The only immune exposure information available for the cohort was CMV serostatus. Correlated functional status among segregating V segments might reflect linkage disequilibrium, but an unknown experimental factor could not be ruled out. Because counts were too low, approximately 15 rarely observed V segments, including chromosome 9 orphons, were excluded from the earlier analysis of 587 of the donors. A further reported finding was that TCR beta sequences accurately predicted the HLA-A and HLA-B alleles for most subjects in the first cohort. According to a later analysis, TCR association rates differed among HLA loci, with DRB1 alleles showing the most associated TCRs and HLA-C alleles showing the fewest. Because some donors lacked HLA typing at each locus, the association tests relied only on the typed subset. A later analysis associated roughly 17,000 TCR beta sequences with specific HLA alleles at a false discovery rate of 0.05. Strong co-occurrence of HLA alleles, especially DR and DQ, made assigning TCR associations to individual alleles difficult. Some IMGT-functional V segments, including TRBV6-2 and TRBV6-3, could not be distinguished by the 87-base-pair reads and were therefore excluded. It was suggested by the authors that the approach could potentially be generalized to other disease states and immunological phenotypes. In a later analysis, HLA-associated TCR beta chains showed more clonal expansion and lower generation probabilities than non-associated chains that were equally common. Most TCR sequences were observed very rarely across donors, whereas some public TCRs were present in many individuals. Compared with the roughly 670-donor mean, donors in an Asian-associated ancestry cluster had fewer N-insertions in productive TCRs, according to a later genetic analysis. Cytomegalovirus status was reported to be diagnosed by the classifier with high specificity and sensitivity in both the original and validation cohorts. The presence/absence analyses assumed that sequencing depth was roughly uniform across donors, and that assumption may not be true. In vitro tests confirmed that a few of the cytomegalovirus-associated TCR beta chains recognize cytomegalovirus antigens. According to a later analysis, most CMV-associated TCR beta chains appeared to be HLA-restricted, and the HLA associations seemed to be driven largely by CMV exposure. In a later analysis, several top co-occurrence clusters were reported to appear linked to parvovirus B19, influenza, CMV and Epstein-Barr virus. Only TCR beta chains were sequenced in this cohort, and the absence of alpha or paired-chain data limited detectable features. V-gene and J-gene trimming of TCR beta chains was associated with a missense DCLRE1C variant in a later genetic analysis, and the association was replicated in an independent cohort.

About this clone: What antigen it recognizes has not been identified. Base quality data are lacking; no much larger clone is found one base away.

Library construction relied on the immunoSEQ multiplex PCR assay. For the multiplex PCR, a mixture combining 60 forward primers for TCR Vbeta segments and 13 reverse primers for TCR Jbeta segments was used. The CDR3 region of rearranged TCR beta genes was amplified from genomic DNA with a multiplex PCR assay. Amplified TCR beta libraries were sequenced as 87-base-pair reads on the Illumina HiSeq System. Under the source paper's analysis protocol: A later analysis counted approximately 84 million unique TCR beta chains across the 650 to 700 repertoires, and 9 million to 14 million of these chains were shared by at least two donors. To remove PCR and sequencing errors, raw reads were error-corrected and collapsed into unique sequences using a nearest-neighbor algorithm that merged closely related sequences. V, D and J gene segments were assigned by aligning CDR3 sequences to IMGT reference sequences. Each retained sequence needed at least a six-nucleotide match to both a V gene segment and a J gene segment. A rearrangement was called productive if the CDR3 had no stop codons and remained in frame with V and J, and every other rearrangement was called non-productive. Following IMGT convention, CDR3 was defined as the stretch from the second conserved V-encoded cysteine up to the conserved J-encoded phenylalanine. The earlier analysis of about 560 of the donors excluded any sequence lacking an unambiguous match to a single V gene segment. An earlier analysis of several hundred of the donors classified V segments as functional when productive rearrangements were above 56.7% and as segregating when the standard deviation between donors was above 5%. A statistical classification framework was developed to diagnose cytomegalovirus status using the catalog of TCR beta chain sequences. V and J gene assignment, in a later analysis, came from comparing TCR nucleotide sequences with IMGT/GENE-DB human TR gene sequences. Using the TCRdist pipeline, a later analysis assigned CDR3 sequences along with most-parsimonious VDJ recombination scenarios. In a later analysis, each TCR beta chain was defined by its CDR3 amino acid sequence together with its V-gene family, and reads lacking a unique V-gene family were excluded. A later analysis removed 592 highly shared, low-generation-probability nucleotide sequences to deal with suspected cross-contamination and a sequencing artifact. In a later analysis, a clonal expansion index for each public chain was calculated from normalized within-repertoire ranks of inferred template counts. Generation probabilities in a later analysis came from a VDJ recombination model fitted to out-of-frame rearrangements, and those results were checked against IGoR. In a later analysis, hypergeometric tests were used to score TCR-TCR, TCR-HLA and TCR-CMV co-occurrence, with a repertoire-size bias correction applied to TCR pairs. A later analysis estimated false discovery rates by permuting HLA or CMV assignments 20 times. In a later analysis, co-occurring TCRs were grouped using DBSCAN, and TCRdist sequence similarity was added for clustering within HLA-allele-positive subsets. For co-occurrence clustering, repertoires with fewer than 30,000 or more than 120,000 public chains were excluded, along with four or five repertoires with anomalous nucleotide sharing. This is the immuneACCESS table as TCRdb keeps it, with only in-frame sequences that have V and J called. A part of the clones is gone; compared with another copy, unresolved V genes explain less than half, and the rest is unexplained. V, J and clone size reflect that table, while D and trimming were determined from the DNA. Across this sample there are 100,000 to 150,000 clones, with approximately 80% seen only once. The top ten clonotypes cover approximately 0.9% of the sample.

Sequences SGDLS (CDR1) and YYNGEE (CDR2) are obtained from the germline V gene. Germline trimming: 0 bases from V, 4 bases from J; junction bases outside gene matches: 9. Including cysteine and phenylalanine, the CDR3 has 17 amino acids. Here the CDR3 DNA is all that survives: 51 bases in frame from base 1. The cohort comprised 710 or so healthy bone marrow donors. All cohort members were sampled while nominally healthy, although unrecorded immune exposures were likely present. The donor was CMV seronegative and was included in the group of several hundred seronegative cohort members. Each donor provided a peripheral blood sample, and peripheral blood mononuclear cells were used for TCR beta sequencing. Genomic DNA extraction from the blood cell samples was performed with the Qiagen DNeasy Blood Extraction Kit.

The specimen sequenced was PBMCs. This chain joins TRBV9 to TRBJ2-3; 9 nucleotides in the junction match TRBD1. The clonotype originates from a woman aged 55-70 years in good health and CMV-seronegative. This receptor has the CDR3 CASSVGFFTGGSDTQYF. The sequence in DNA is TGTGCCAGCAGCGTAGGGTTTTTTACAGGGGGCTCAGATACGCAGTATTTT.